The clone carrying this T cell receptor (beta chain) appeared once. Trimming left V 3 bases short and J 0 bases short, with 6 bases between. The CDR3 extends over 14 amino acids. Germline V gene data show CDR1 as SGDLS and CDR2 as YYNGEE. This entry comes from a study of blood T cell repertoires in COVID-19. The authors' processing: Amplification with reference gene primers provided the estimates of nucleated cell counts. Produced via immunoSEQ multiplex PCR; TCRdb's table is partial and in-frame only. V and J calls and clone size come straight from that table; D and trimming were deduced from the DNA. The data contain more than 250,000 clones, around nine tenths of them singletons.

This rearrangement joins TRBV9 to TRBJ1-4; D is unresolved. The sequenced material came from PBMCs or T cells enriched from blood (not recorded which). The source of this sequence is a woman in her thirties or forties who had recovered from COVID-19. CDR3: CASSEQPTNEKLFF. Written as DNA, the CDR3 is TGTGCCAGCAGCGAACAGCCAACTAATGAAAAACTGTTTTTT.